The T cell receptor beta chain described here comes from a study of response to subunit inactivated influenza vaccine. This clonotype showed up just a few times. Its antigen is undetermined. The germline CDR1 and CDR2 sequences are DFQATT and SNEGSKA (reference sequence). V gave up 6 bases and J gave up 2 bases; unmatched junction bases: 4. The CDR3 is 15 amino acids. MiXCR, applied by TCRdb to the RT-PCR reads, yields one record per CDR3 protein. The sample has 860,000 or so distinct CDR3 sequences, around 20% seen once; the top ten hold 9.5% to 13%. Study-wide results and caveats: The authors suggested that every seasonal influenza vaccination recruits few new T cells.

The material sequenced was PBMCs from blood, taken around 5 days after vaccination. This receptor was taken from a man between 50 and 59 years old who received an inactivated influenza vaccine. This chain uses TRBV20-1 with TRBJ2-1; 13 nucleotides line up with TRBD2. The CDR3 sequence is CSARGLAGTYNEQFF. Here the CDR3 DNA reads TGCAGTGCCCGGGGACTAGCGGGGACCTACAATGAGCAGTTCTTC.